Described below is a single T cell receptor (beta chain) sequence and its context. Its antigen remains unidentified. Primers for the PCR totalled 60 Vbeta and 13 Jbeta. Clones were read by immunoSEQ multiplex PCR, and TCRdb kept only the in-frame ones, dropping some. The sample lists 200,000 to 250,000 clones, about 83% seen once, with over 1% in the top ten. Donors showed nominal health when sampled, although they likely had unrecorded immune exposures. This record comes from a study of cytomegalovirus exposure and HLA in healthy donors. Regarding the study as a whole: Diagnosis of cytomegalovirus status made by the classifier reportedly showed high specificity and sensitivity. Later, an analysis showed that TCR beta chains associated with HLA were more clonally expanded than others that were equally common.

The sequence was obtained from a human donor in good health. Sequencing was performed on PBMCs.

This CDR3 is CASSLRQGWYEQYF. The CDR3 DNA reads TGTGCCAGCAGTCTGCGACAGGGCTGGTACGAGCAGTACTTC. The chain joins TRBV27 to TRBJ2-7, with TRBD1 identical over 7 bases. The germline CDR1 and CDR2 sequences are MNHEY and SMNVEV (reference sequence). The CDR3 is 14 amino acids. J lost 4 bases, V lost 5 bases, and 8 bases had no gene match.